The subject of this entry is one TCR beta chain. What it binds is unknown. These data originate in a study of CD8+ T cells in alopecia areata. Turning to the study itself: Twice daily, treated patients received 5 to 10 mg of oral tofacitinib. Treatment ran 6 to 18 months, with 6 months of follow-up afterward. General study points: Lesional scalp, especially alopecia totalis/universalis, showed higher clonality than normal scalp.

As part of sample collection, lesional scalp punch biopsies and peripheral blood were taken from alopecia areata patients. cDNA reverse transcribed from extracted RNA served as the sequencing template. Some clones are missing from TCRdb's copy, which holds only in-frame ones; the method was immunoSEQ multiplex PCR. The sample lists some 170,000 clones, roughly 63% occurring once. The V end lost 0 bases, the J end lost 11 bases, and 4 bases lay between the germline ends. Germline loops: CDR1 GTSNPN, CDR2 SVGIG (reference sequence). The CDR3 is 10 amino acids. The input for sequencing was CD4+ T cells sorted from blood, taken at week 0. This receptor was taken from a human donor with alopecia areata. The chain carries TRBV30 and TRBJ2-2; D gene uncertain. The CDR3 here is CAWSVGELFF. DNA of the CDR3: TGTGCCTGGAGTGTGGGTGAGCTGTTTTTT.